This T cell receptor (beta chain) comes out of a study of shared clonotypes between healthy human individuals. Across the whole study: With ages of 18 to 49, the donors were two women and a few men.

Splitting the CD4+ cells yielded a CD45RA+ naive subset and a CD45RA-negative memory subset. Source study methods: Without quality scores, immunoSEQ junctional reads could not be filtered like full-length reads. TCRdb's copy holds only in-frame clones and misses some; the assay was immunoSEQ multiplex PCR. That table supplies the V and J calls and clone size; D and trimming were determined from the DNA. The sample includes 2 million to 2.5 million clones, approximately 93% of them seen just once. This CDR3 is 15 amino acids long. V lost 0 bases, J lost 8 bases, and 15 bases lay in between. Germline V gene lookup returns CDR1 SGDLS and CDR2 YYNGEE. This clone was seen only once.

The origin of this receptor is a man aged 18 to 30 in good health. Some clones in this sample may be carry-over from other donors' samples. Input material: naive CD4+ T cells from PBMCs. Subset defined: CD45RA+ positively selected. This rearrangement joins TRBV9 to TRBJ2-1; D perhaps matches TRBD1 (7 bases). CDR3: CASSVAGVGGYEQFF. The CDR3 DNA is TGTGCCAGCAGCGTAGCGGGAGTAGGGGGCTATGAGCAGTTCTTC.